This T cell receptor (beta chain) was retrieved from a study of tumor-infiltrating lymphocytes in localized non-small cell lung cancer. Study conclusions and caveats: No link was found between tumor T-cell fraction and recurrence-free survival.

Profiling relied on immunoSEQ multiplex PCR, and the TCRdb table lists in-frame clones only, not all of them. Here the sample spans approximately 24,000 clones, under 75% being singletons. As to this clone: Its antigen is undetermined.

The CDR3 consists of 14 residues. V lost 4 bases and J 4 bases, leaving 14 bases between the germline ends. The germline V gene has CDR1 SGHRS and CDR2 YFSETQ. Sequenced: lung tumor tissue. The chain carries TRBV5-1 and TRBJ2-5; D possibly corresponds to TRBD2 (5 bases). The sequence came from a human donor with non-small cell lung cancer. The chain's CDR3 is CASSPRDLGETQYF. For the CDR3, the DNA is TGCGCCAGCAGCCCCCGGGATCTTGGAGAGACCCAGTACTTC.